A single count supports the clone carrying this T cell receptor (beta chain). The data were produced by immunoSEQ multiplex PCR, yet TCRdb's version contains in-frame clones alone and is incomplete. The profile covers roughly 88,000 clones, with just over 90% appearing a single time and 8% taken by the ten largest. V shed 4 bases and J shed 3 bases, with 19 bases lying between them. CDR3 length equals 16 residues. Germline CDR1 is PRHDT and CDR2 is FYEKMQ (reference sequence). This record belongs to a study of control samples from healthy donors and cancer patients. The V and J genes are TRBV13 and TRBJ2-7; D tentatively fits TRBD1 or TRBD2 (5 bases each). The material sequenced was blood. The source of this sequence is a man aged 18 to 29 in good health. The CDR3: CASSSDGLVGDYEQYF. The CDR3 DNA follows: TGTGCCAGCAGCTCCGATGGACTGGTGGGGGACTACGAGCAGTACTTC.